One and the same sample provided the 27 T cell receptor beta chains below, sequenced in a study of radiation and T cells in renal cell carcinoma. Documented time point: blood 4 weeks post-SBRT, at nephrectomy. As for treatment: 15 Gy SBRT to primary tumor, nephrectomy 4 weeks later. Profiling relied on immunoSEQ multiplex PCR, and the TCRdb table lists in-frame clones only, not all of them. This table has roughly 160,000 clones, 88% appearing once. Sequencing used blood, obtained from a patient whose treatment included radiotherapy and nephrectomy. These receptor sequences come from a woman in her fifties or sixties with renal cell carcinoma.

The chain recombines TRBV5-1 with TRBJ2-3; a possible D gene is TRBD2 (5 bases). CDR1 is SGHRS and CDR2 is YFSETQ in the germline V gene. The CDR3 is 15 amino acids. V gave up 0 bases and J gave up 5 bases, with 13 bases separating them. CDR3 residues: CASSLAVAAGDTQYF. The CDR3 coding sequence is TGCGCCAGCAGCTTGGCCGTGGCGGCGGGAGATACGCAGTATTTT. Full variable domain (rest looked up from reference TRBV5-1 and TRBJ2-3): KAGVTQTPRYLIKTRGQQVTLSCSPISGHRSVSWYQQTPGQGLQFLFEYFSETQRNKGNFPGRFSGRQFSNSRSEMNVSTLELGDSALYLCASSLAVAAGDTQYFGPGTRLTVL.

The J gene is TRBJ1-2, the V gene TRBV14, with D perhaps TRBD1 (5 bases). CDR1 is SGHDN and CDR2 is FVKESK in the germline V gene. This CDR3 has 16 amino acids. Trimming removed 0 bases at V and 2 bases at J, with 13 bases between. CDR3: CASSQEPWGRNYGYTF. CDR3 in DNA: TGTGCCAGCAGCCAAGAGCCTTGGGGCAGGAACTATGGCTACACCTTC.

The chain has TRBV7-2 and TRBJ1-1; 10 bases line up with TRBD1. The CDR3 runs to 16 residues. Trimming cost V 3 bases and J 4 bases; bases outside gene matches: 8. CDR1 and CDR2 (germline): SGHTA, FQGNSA. CDR3 bases: TGTGCCAGCAGCTTGACAGGGGGCCAGGGGGGCACTGAAGCTTTCTTT. It codes for CASSLTGGQGGTEAFF.

CDR3 coding DNA: TGCGCCAGCAGCTTGGGGACTAGCGGGGGGAGCACAGATACGCAGTATTTT. As protein: CASSLGTSGGSTDTQYF. V usage is TRBV5-1 and J usage is TRBJ2-3; TRBD2 aligns across 14 bases. Trimming cost V 0 bases and J 0 bases; bases outside gene matches: 0. The CDR3 covers 17 residues. The germline V gene has CDR1 SGHRS and CDR2 YFSETQ.

The V call is TRBV28, the J call TRBJ2-7; either TRBD1 or TRBD2 may supply D (5 bases each). CDR1 is MDHEN and CDR2 is SYDVKM in the germline V gene. V was shortened by 3 bases and J by 7 bases, with 16 bases between the two germline ends. This CDR3 has 14 amino acids. The CDR3 bases are TGTGCCAGCAGTTTGGTGGGGACCATGAGGGAGCAGTACTTC. As protein: CASSLVGTMREQYF.

The V and J genes are TRBV5-4 and TRBJ2-3; 7 bases map to TRBD1. The CDR3 spans 15 residues. Germline V gives CDR1 SGHNT, CDR2 YYREEE (reference sequence). Trimming removed 2 bases from V and 6 bases from J; junction bases left unmatched: 9. As DNA, the CDR3 is TGTGCCAGCAGCTTTGGGACAGTGATCATCGATACGCAGTATTTT. Its protein product is CASSFGTVIIDTQYF.

The chain joins TRBV7-8 to TRBJ1-1, with 7 bases that match TRBD1. Germline-derived CDR1 and CDR2 are SGHVS and FQNEAQ. Unmatched junction bases numbered 11, after V lost 8 bases and J lost 5 bases. The CDR3 totals 14 residues. The CDR3 nucleotides read TGTGCCAGCCTCCAGGGGGAAACGTGGACTGAAGCTTTCTTT. Protein sequence: CASLQGETWTEAFF.

The chain couples TRBV5-1 to TRBJ1-4; no clear D gene. CDR3 length: 16 amino acids. Germline CDR1 is SGHRS and CDR2 is YFSETQ. V was clipped by 0 bases and J by 0 bases, with 9 bases between them. This CDR3 reads CASSLEGYPTNEKLFF. The CDR3 DNA follows: TGCGCCAGCAGCTTGGAGGGCTACCCAACTAATGAAAAACTGTTTTTT.

V and J are TRBV4-1 and TRBJ1-2, with 9 bases aligning to TRBD1. The CDR3 runs 15 residues. The junction had 6 bases not matched to a gene; V was cut back by 4 bases and J by 3 bases. Germline V gives CDR1 MGHRA, CDR2 YSYEKL. The DNA for the CDR3 is TGCGCCAGCAGCCCGCAACAGGGGGCAGACTATGGCTACACCTTC. It yields the protein CASSPQQGADYGYTF.

The count of this clone is one. The chain is built from TRBV15 and TRBJ2-3; D ambiguous. Per the germline V gene, CDR1 is LNHNV and CDR2 is YYDKDF (reference sequence). Trimming removed 1 base from V and 2 bases from J, with 13 bases in between. The CDR3 covers 16 residues. The CDR3 reads CATSRGTGYSTDTQYF. Written as DNA, the CDR3 is TGTGCCACCAGCAGAGGGACGGGTTATTCCACAGATACGCAGTATTTT.

The rearrangement links TRBV6-1 to TRBJ1-4; D is uncertain. V lost 6 bases, J lost 7 bases, and 9 bases lay in between. From germline, CDR1 is MNHNS and CDR2 SASEGT. The CDR3 is 12 amino acids. Here the CDR3 DNA reads TGTGCCAGCAGATTAGAGGGTGAAAAACTGTTTTTT. This codes for CASRLEGEKLFF.

V and J are TRBV2 and TRBJ1-6; 10 bases agree with TRBD1. This CDR3 has 16 amino acids. CDR1 is SNHLY and CDR2 is FYNNEI in the germline V gene. Trimming at V came to 6 bases and at J to 9 bases, leaving 11 bases not matched to a gene. This CDR3 is CASRPARDRGGSPLHF. CDR3 bases: TGTGCCAGCAGACCTGCTCGGGACAGGGGAGGTTCACCCCTCCACTTT. The variable domain in full, completed from reference TRBV2 and TRBJ1-6, reads EPEVTQTPSHQVTQMGQEVILRCVPISNHLYFYWYRQILGQKVEFLVSFYNNEISEKSEIFDDQFSVERPDGSNFTLKIRSTKLEDSAMYFCASRPARDRGGSPLHFGNGTRLTVT.

V is TRBV6-5 and J is TRBJ1-5, with 7 nucleotides matching TRBD1. Per germline, CDR1 MNHEY and CDR2 SVGAGI. J was trimmed by 7 bases and V by 0 bases; bases with no gene match: 6. The CDR3 consists of 15 residues. The CDR3 loop is CASSYSRGRGQPQHF. In DNA form, the CDR3 reads TGTGCCAGCAGTTACTCGAGGGGGCGGGGGCAGCCCCAGCATTTT.

The chain couples TRBV7-9 to TRBJ1-1; no reliable D call. V was shortened by 0 bases and J by 0 bases, with 8 bases between the two germline ends. The CDR3 contains 15 residues. Per the germline V gene, CDR1 is SEHNR and CDR2 is FQNEAQ (reference sequence). CDR3 DNA sequence: TGTGCCAGCAGCTTAGCAGGGTTCGTGAACACTGAAGCTTTCTTT. Translated, it gives CASSLAGFVNTEAFF.

The CDR3 sequence: CASSSVRGDEQFF. The DNA for the CDR3 is TGTGCCAGCAGCTCCGTCAGGGGAGATGAGCAGTTCTTC. The gene calls are TRBV7-9 and TRBJ2-1, with D maybe TRBD1 (6 bases). Trimming took off 4 bases at V and 8 bases at J, with 12 bases between the two ends. The CDR3 extends over 13 amino acids. Germline V gene data show CDR1 as SEHNR and CDR2 as FQNEAQ (reference sequence).

The chain uses TRBV5-1 and TRBJ1-3, with D unclear. Germline CDR1 SGHRS, CDR2 YFSETQ. The V gene lost 2 bases and the J gene lost 2 bases, with 11 bases spanning the gap. CDR3 length equals 15 residues. The CDR3 DNA reads TGCGCCAGCAGCTTTGATTGGGTCCCTGGAAACACCATATATTTT. It yields the protein CASSFDWVPGNTIYF.

V is TRBV2 and J is TRBJ2-3; 11 nucleotides match TRBD2. The CDR3 covers 15 residues. Per germline, CDR1 SNHLY and CDR2 FYNNEI. Trimming removed 6 bases from V and 6 bases from J; junction bases left unmatched: 8. CDR3 coding DNA: TGTGCCAGCAGCATAGCGGGGGGGGGCCCGGATACGCAGTATTTT. Its translation is CASSIAGGGPDTQYF.

V is TRBV7-6 and J is TRBJ2-2; D is ambiguous. The V end lost 1 base, the J end lost 3 bases, and 6 bases lay between the germline ends. This CDR3 spans 14 amino acids. CDR1 is SGHVS and CDR2 is FNYEAQ in the germline V gene. DNA of the CDR3: TGTGCCAGCAGCTTAGAGGGATACACCGGGGAGCTGTTTTTT. Translated, it gives CASSLEGYTGELFF.

The chain is built from TRBV27 and TRBJ2-1; D is perhaps TRBD1 or TRBD2 (7 bases each). The V gene's germline CDR1 is MNHEY and CDR2 SMNVEV (reference sequence). The CDR3 is 15 amino acids. V was clipped by 3 bases and J by 4 bases, with 13 bases between them. For the CDR3, the DNA is TGTGCCAGCAGTTTCGAGCGGGGACAGTACAATGAGCAGTTCTTC. Translation: CASSFERGQYNEQFF.

This chain connects TRBV2 to TRBJ1-5; D unclear. The germline V gene encodes CDR1 SNHLY and CDR2 FYNNEI. The V end lost 2 bases, the J end lost 7 bases, and 15 bases lay between the germline ends. The CDR3 length is 15 residues. The CDR3 coding sequence is TGTGCCAGCAGTGAATTCACGTGGGGAGGCCAGCCCCAGCATTTT. Protein product: CASSEFTWGGQPQHF.

The V call is TRBV5-1, the J call TRBJ2-3; 13 nucleotides line up with TRBD2. The CDR3 runs to 17 residues. Germline CDR1 reads SGHRS; CDR2 reads YFSETQ. Unmatched junction bases numbered 7, after V lost 5 bases and J lost 1 base. Written as DNA, the CDR3 is TGCGCCAGCAGACCTCAGACTAGCGGGGGGCGCACAGATACGCAGTATTTT. Translated, it gives CASRPQTSGGRTDTQYF.

The CDR3 DNA reads TGCAGCGTCTTACGGGGTGCTAATGAAAAACTGTTTTTT. Translation gives CSVLRGANEKLFF. The chain carries TRBV29-1 and TRBJ1-4; D unclear. The germline V gene encodes CDR1 SQVTM and CDR2 ANQGSEA. This CDR3 comprises 13 residues. Trimming removed 6 bases at V and 3 bases at J, with 11 bases between.

This clone was seen only a few times. The same CDR3 can be traced to other DNA sequences in this sample. V and J are TRBV30 and TRBJ1-1, with TRBD1 matching over 7 bases. Trimming cost V 5 bases and J 4 bases; bases outside gene matches: 7. The CDR3 has 13 residues. Germline V gives CDR1 GTSNPN, CDR2 SVGIG (reference sequence). The CDR3 region is CAWDRDSRTEAFF. CDR3 DNA sequence: TGTGCCTGGGACAGGGATAGTCGCACTGAAGCTTTCTTT.

The genes are TRBV5-6 and TRBJ1-4; TRBD1 is a possible D gene (6 bases). Germline assignment: CDR1 SGHDT and CDR2 YYEEEE. V lost 3 bases to trimming and J lost 5 bases, with 14 bases between them. The CDR3 has 15 residues. The CDR3 is CASSYTTGLNEKLFF. The CDR3 DNA is TGTGCCAGCAGCTATACCACAGGGCTAAATGAAAAACTGTTTTTT.

The chain is built from TRBV5-1 and TRBJ1-1; a possible D gene is TRBD1 (6 bases). Germline V gives CDR1 SGHRS, CDR2 YFSETQ. V shed 4 bases and J shed 5 bases, with 15 bases lying between them. There are 14 residues in the CDR3. The CDR3 sequence: CASSLGTIGTEAFF. The CDR3 bases are TGCGCCAGCAGCCTGGGGACAATTGGGACTGAAGCTTTCTTT.

V gene TRBV7-3 combines with J gene TRBJ1-5; the D gene is possibly TRBD1 (5 bases). V dropped 2 bases and J dropped 4 bases, with 12 bases sitting between them. The CDR3 totals 15 residues. The germline CDR1 and CDR2 sequences are SGHTA and FQGTGA. CDR3: CASSLSPGSNQPQHF. The CDR3 DNA reads as TGTGCCAGCAGCTTATCTCCAGGGTCTAATCAGCCCCAGCATTTT.

The chain recombines TRBV5-4 with TRBJ1-2, with D hard to call. CDR1 and CDR2 from the germline V gene are SGHNT and YYREEE (reference sequence). The CDR3 loop spans 14 amino acids. Trimming left V 2 bases short and J 2 bases short, with 10 bases between. CDR3 in amino acids: CASSFRSQNYGYTF. The CDR3 region has the DNA TGTGCCAGCAGCTTTAGGAGCCAAAACTATGGCTACACCTTC.